This paragraph covers one T cell receptor (beta chain) sequence. As yet, its antigen is unknown. This entry comes from a study of cytomegalovirus exposure and HLA in healthy donors. In the PCR, 60 Vbeta and 13 Jbeta primers were used. Here immunoSEQ multiplex PCR was the method, and the copy in TCRdb shows in-frame clones only, minus some. The table records 110,000 or so clones, 70% to 85% of them present only once. Study-wide points: The analysis excluded some indistinguishable V segments, including TRBV6-2 and TRBV6-3.

CDR1 and CDR2 from the germline V gene are SGDLS and YYNGEE. The V end lost 6 bases, the J end lost 5 bases, and 20 bases lay between the germline ends. The CDR3 has 16 amino acids. The origin of this receptor is a man in his forties or fifties in good health and CMV-seropositive. The sequencing sample was made of PBMCs. V is TRBV9 and J is TRBJ1-4; D unclear. In DNA, the CDR3 is TGTGCCAGCAACATCAAACAACGGGAATCCAATGAAAAACTGTTTTTT. Encoded protein: CASNIKQRESNEKLFF.